This is a list of T cell receptor beta chains from one sample in a study of cytomegalovirus exposure and HLA in healthy donors. Assay: immunoSEQ multiplex PCR; the TCRdb copy retains only in-frame clones and omits some. The table records under 200,000 clones, over 70% of them present only once. The sequencing input was PBMCs. These receptors were obtained from a male donor in good health and CMV-seropositive. The CDR3 runs from the conserved cysteine through the conserved F or W. D genes are given only for firm matches. Part of the rows lack a size; the others show once, few, many or a class for expanded clones.

j_call v_call d_call clone_size cdr3_aa cdr3_nt
TRBJ2-2 TRBV27 - - CASSSLLNTGELFF TGTGCCAGCAGTTCCCTTTTGAACACCGGGGAGCTGTTTTTT
TRBJ2-1 TRBV19 TRBD2 few CASRTSGGQFF TGTGCCAGCCGGACTAGCGGGGGGCAGTTCTTC
TRBJ2-3 TRBV5-6 TRBD2 - CASSSGAGGETKYF TGTGCCAGCAGCAGCGGAGCCGGGGGGGAGACGAAGTATTTT
TRBJ1-5 TRBV5-1 TRBD1 few CASSLDGTGTQPQHF TGCGCCAGCAGCTTGGATGGGACAGGGACCCAGCCCCAGCATTTT
TRBJ2-7 TRBV30 - - CAWGRGTSYEQYF TGTGCCTGGGGGCGCGGGACGTCCTACGAGCAGTACTTC
TRBJ2-1 TRBV10-1 - once CASSDQARQSSEQFF TGCGCCAGCAGTGACCAGGCCCGTCAGTCGAGTGAGCAGTTCTTC
TRBJ2-4 TRBV21-1 - - CASSIFGGSIQYF TGTGCCAGCAGCATTTTTGGAGGGTCCATTCAGTACTTC
TRBJ1-4 TRBV25-1 - once CASSETGFNEKLFF TGTGCCAGCAGTGAAACAGGATTTAATGAAAAACTGTTTTTT
TRBJ1-4 TRBV18 TRBD1 - CASSPPDRTNEKLFF TGTGCCAGCTCACCACCGGACAGGACAAATGAAAAACTGTTTTTT
TRBJ2-5 TRBV4-1 - - CASSQPGTRHQETQYF TGCGCCAGCAGCCAACCCGGGACAAGACACCAAGAGACCCAGTACTTC
TRBJ1-2 TRBV4-2 TRBD1 - CASNFGQGLSGGDGYTF TGTGCCAGCAACTTTGGACAGGGGTTATCCGGAGGCGATGGCTACACCTTC
TRBJ1-2 TRBV7-3 - - CASSSGRELGYTF TGTGCCAGCAGCTCAGGCCGGGAGTTAGGCTACACCTTC
TRBJ1-3 TRBV2 TRBD1 - CASSANRGPGNTIYF TGTGCCAGCAGTGCGAACAGGGGGCCGGGAAACACCATATATTTT
TRBJ1-1 TRBV5-6 TRBD1 few CASSWGQSEAFF TGTGCCAGCAGCTGGGGACAGTCTGAAGCTTTCTTT
TRBJ1-2 TRBV5-4 TRBD1 - CASSFPGQGARGGYTF TGTGCCAGCAGCTTCCCGGGACAGGGGGCCCGGGGGGGCTACACCTTC
TRBJ2-7 TRBV6-1 TRBD1 - CASSGQVTYEQYF TGTGCCAGCAGCGGACAGGTTACCTACGAGCAGTACTTC